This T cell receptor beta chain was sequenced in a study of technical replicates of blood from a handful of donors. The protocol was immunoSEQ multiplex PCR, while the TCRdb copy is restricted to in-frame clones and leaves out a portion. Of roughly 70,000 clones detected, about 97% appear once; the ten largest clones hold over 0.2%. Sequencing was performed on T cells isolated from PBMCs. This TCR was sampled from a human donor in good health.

As DNA, the CDR3 is TGTGCCAGCAGTTTGGACAGGGGGAATCAGCCCCAGCATTTT. It translates to CASSLDRGNQPQHF. This sequence joins TRBV27 and TRBJ1-5; TRBD1 agrees at 10 bases. J gave up 4 bases and V 3 bases, and 0 bases lay outside the gene matches. The CDR3 consists of 14 residues. Germline V CDR1 and CDR2: MNHEY, SMNVEV (reference sequence).